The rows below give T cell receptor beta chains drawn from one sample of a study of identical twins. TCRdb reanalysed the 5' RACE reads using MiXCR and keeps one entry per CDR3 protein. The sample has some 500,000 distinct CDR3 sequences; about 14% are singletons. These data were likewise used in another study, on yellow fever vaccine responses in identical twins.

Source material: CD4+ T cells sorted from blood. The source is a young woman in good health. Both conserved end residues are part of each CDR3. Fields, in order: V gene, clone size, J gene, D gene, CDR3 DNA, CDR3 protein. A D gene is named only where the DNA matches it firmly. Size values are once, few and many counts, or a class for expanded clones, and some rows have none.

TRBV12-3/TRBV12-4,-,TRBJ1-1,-,TGTGCCAGCAGTAAACCGGGACACCTGACGGGTGAAGCTTTCTTT,CASSKPGHLTGEAFF
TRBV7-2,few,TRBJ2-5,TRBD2,TGTGCCAGCAGCTTAGGGGGACTAGCGGCGCAAGAGACCCAGTACTTC,CASSLGGLAAQETQYF
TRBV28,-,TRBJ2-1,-,TGTGCCAGCAGTTTATGGGGGGGTTCCTCCTACAATGAGCAGTTCTTC,CASSLWGGSSYNEQFF
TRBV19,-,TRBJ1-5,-,TGTGCCAGTAGTATCGCAATGGGGCGAGGTCAGCCCCAGCATTTT,CASSIAMGRGQPQHF
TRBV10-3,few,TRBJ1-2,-,TGTGCCATCAGTTTACAGAGCCTCTATGGCTACACCTTC,CAISLQSLYGYTF
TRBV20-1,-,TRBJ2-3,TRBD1,TGCAGTGCGGGAGACAGGGACCATACGCAGTATTTT,CSAGDRDHTQYF
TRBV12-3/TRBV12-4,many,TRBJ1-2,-,TGTGCCAGCAATCGTGGAGGCGGTGGTGGTGGCTACACCTTC,CASNRGGGGGGYTF
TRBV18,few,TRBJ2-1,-,TGTGCCAGCTCACCAAGTCAGGGAACCTACAATGAGCAGTTCTTC,CASSPSQGTYNEQFF
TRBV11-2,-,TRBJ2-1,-,TGTGCCAGCAGCTTAGACCTACTAGTTGCGAGGACCAATGAGCAGTTCTTC,CASSLDLLVARTNEQFF
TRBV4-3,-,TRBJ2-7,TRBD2,TGCGCCAGCAGCCAAGTTGCGGGAGTCGGGTACGAGCAGTACTTC,CASSQVAGVGYEQYF
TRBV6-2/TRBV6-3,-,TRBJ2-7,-,TGTGCCAGCAGTTGGACAGCCGAGCAGTACTTC,CASSWTAEQYF
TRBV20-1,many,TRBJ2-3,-,TGCAGTGCTCCGAACTGGGGAGATACGCAGTATTTT,CSAPNWGDTQYF
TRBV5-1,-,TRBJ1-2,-,TGCGCCAGCTTCGACAGAGGGGGCTATGGCTACACCTTC,CASFDRGGYGYTF
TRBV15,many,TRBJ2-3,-,TGTGCCACCAGCCTAGGGCAGGATCGCACAGATACGCAGTATTTT,CATSLGQDRTDTQYF
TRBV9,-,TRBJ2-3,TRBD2,TGTGCCAGCAGCGTAGCGGAAGGGAGGGCTACGCAGTATTTT,CASSVAEGRATQYF
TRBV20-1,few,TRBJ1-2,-,TGCAGTGCCGATGACAGAAAGAACTATGGCTACACCTTC,CSADDRKNYGYTF
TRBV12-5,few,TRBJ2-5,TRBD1,TGTGCTAGTGGTTTAGGTACAGGGGCGCGGACCGAGACCCAGTACTTC,CASGLGTGARTETQYF
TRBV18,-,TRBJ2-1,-,TGTGCCAGCTCGACCTCATGGGCAGGCCCCTACAATGAGCAGTTCTTC,CASSTSWAGPYNEQFF
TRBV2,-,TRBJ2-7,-,TGTGCCAGCACCCTGGGGCAGAGCGAGCAGTACTTC,CASTLGQSEQYF
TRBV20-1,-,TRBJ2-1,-,TGCAGTGCTAGGAGCTGGCGATACTACAATGAGCAGTTCTTC,CSARSWRYYNEQFF
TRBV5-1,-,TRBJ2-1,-,TGCGCCAGCAGCTCGGCCTGGGGCAATGAGCAGTTCTTC,CASSSAWGNEQFF
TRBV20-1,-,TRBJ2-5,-,TGCAGTGCTATCACTCCCCAAGAGACCCAGTACTTC,CSAITPQETQYF
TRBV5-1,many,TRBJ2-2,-,TGCGCCAGCAGCCGCAGATGGACCGGGGAGCTGTTTTTT,CASSRRWTGELFF
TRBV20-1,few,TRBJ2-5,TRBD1,TGCAGTGCGAGGCCGGGACAGGGGCAAGAGACCCAGTACTTC,CSARPGQGQETQYF
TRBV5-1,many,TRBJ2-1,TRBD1,TGCGCCAGCAGCTTGGACACAGGGGGCTACATGAATGAGCAGTTCTTC,CASSLDTGGYMNEQFF
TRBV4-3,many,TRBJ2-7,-,TGCGCCAGCAGCCAAGGGGAAGGGCGCTACGAGCAGTACTTC,CASSQGEGRYEQYF
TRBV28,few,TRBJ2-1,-,TGTGCCAGCAGACTACAGCTCCGCTCCTACAATGAGCAGTTCTTC,CASRLQLRSYNEQFF
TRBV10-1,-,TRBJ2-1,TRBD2,TGCGCCAGCAGTGTGGGAGGGAGTGGGGGAGACAATGAGCAGTTCTTC,CASSVGGSGGDNEQFF
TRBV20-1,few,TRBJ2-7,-,TGCAGTGCACCACTACCCCTAGGGGGTACCTACGAGCAGTACTTC,CSAPLPLGGTYEQYF
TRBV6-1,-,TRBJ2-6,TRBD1,TGTGCCAGCAGTCGGTCGACAGGGGTCAGCTCTGGGGCCAACGTCCTGACTTTC,CASSRSTGVSSGANVLTF
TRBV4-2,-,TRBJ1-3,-,TGTGCCAGCAGCCAAGATTTGGGCAGCTCTGGAAACACCATATATTTT,CASSQDLGSSGNTIYF
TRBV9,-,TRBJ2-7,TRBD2,TGTGCCAGCAGCGTAGGAGGGACTAGCCTAGACTCCTACGAGCAGTACTTC,CASSVGGTSLDSYEQYF
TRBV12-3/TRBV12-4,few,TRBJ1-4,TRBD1,TGTGCCAGCGGACTCTATGGGAGGGGGCGAAATAATGAAAAACTGTTTTTT,CASGLYGRGRNNEKLFF
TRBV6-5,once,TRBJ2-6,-,TGTGCCAGCGGTTACGAGCACTCTGGGGCCAACGTCCTGACTTTC,CASGYEHSGANVLTF
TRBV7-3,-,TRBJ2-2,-,TGTGCCAGCAGCACAGGGTTCGCCGGGGAGCTGTTTTTT,CASSTGFAGELFF
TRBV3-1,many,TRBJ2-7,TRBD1,TGTGCCAGCGCCCCCGAGGACAGGGTGGGATACGAGCAGTACTTC,CASAPEDRVGYEQYF
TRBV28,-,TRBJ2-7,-,TGTGCCAGCAGTCCAAGCCTAATGTACGAGCAGTACTTC,CASSPSLMYEQYF
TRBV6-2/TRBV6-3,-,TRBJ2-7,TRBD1,TGTGCCAGCAGTCCCGCGGGACAGGGCGTTTACGAGCAGTACTTC,CASSPAGQGVYEQYF